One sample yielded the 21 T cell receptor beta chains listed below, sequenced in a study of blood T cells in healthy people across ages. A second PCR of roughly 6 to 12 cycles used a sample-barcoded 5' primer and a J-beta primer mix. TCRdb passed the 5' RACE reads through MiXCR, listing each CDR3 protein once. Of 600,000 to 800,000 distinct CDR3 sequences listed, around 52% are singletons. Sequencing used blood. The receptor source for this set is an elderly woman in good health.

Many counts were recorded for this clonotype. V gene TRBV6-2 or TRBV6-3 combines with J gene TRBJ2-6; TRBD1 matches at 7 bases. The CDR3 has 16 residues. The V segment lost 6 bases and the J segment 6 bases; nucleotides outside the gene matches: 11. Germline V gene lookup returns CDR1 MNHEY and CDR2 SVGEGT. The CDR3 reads CASRPLDRPKANVLTF. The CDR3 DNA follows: TGTGCCAGCAGGCCGTTGGACAGGCCCAAGGCCAACGTCCTGACTTTC.

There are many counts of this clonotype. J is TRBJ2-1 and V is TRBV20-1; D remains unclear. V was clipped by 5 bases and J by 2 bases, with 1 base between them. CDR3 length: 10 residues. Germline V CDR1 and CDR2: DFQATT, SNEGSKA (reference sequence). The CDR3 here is CSAAYNEQFF. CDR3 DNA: TGCAGTGCTGCCTACAATGAGCAGTTCTTC.

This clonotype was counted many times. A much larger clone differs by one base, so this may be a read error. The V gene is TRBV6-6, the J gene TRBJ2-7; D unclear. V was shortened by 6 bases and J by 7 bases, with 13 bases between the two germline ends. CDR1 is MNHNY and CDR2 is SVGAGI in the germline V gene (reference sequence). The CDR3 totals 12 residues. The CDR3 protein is CASRRVPDEQYF. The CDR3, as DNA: TGTGCCAGCAGGCGAGTACCCGATGAGCAGTACTTC.

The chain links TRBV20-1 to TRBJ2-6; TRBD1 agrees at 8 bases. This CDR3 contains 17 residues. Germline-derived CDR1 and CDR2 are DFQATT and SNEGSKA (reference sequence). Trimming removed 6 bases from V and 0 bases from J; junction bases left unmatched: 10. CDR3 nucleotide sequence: TGCAGTGCACCACCGGGACAGGTTTTCTCTGGGGCCAACGTCCTGACTTTC. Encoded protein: CSAPPGQVFSGANVLTF.

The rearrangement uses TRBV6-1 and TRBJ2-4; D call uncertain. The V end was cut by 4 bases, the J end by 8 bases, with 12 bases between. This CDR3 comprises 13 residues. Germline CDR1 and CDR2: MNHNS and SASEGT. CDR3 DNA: TGTGCCAGCAGTGCGACCGGTAGGGACATTCAGTACTTC. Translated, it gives CASSATGRDIQYF.

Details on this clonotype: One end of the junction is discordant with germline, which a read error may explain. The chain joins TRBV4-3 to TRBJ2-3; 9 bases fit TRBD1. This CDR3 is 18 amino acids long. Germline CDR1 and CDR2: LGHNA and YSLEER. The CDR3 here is CASNQAFPGQGNTDTQYF. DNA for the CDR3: TGCGCCAGCAACCAAGCCTTCCCTGGACAGGGGAACACAGATACGCAGTATTTT.

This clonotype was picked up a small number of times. CDR3: CASSQSSSTDTQYF. CDR3 nucleotide sequence: TGTGCCAGCAGCCAGAGCAGTAGCACAGATACGCAGTATTTT. The chain joins TRBV3-1 to TRBJ2-3; D unresolved. Looked up from germline, CDR1 is LGHDT and CDR2 is YNNKEL (reference sequence). V lost 3 bases and J lost 0, with 7 bases in between. The CDR3 has 14 amino acids.

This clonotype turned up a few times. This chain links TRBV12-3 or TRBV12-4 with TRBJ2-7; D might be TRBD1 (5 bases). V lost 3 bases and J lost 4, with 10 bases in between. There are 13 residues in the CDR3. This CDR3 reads CASSFQGGYEQYF. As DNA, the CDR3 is TGTGCCAGCAGTTTTCAGGGTGGGTACGAGCAGTACTTC.

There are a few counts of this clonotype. DNA of the CDR3: TGCGCCAGCAGCCTTAGCATCCTTGACCACTATGGCTACACCTTC. It yields the protein CASSLSILDHYGYTF. The chain joins TRBV5-1 to TRBJ1-2; D is unclear. The CDR3 is 15 residues long. V lost 4 bases and J 3 bases, leaving 16 bases between the germline ends. Per germline, CDR1 SGHRS and CDR2 YFSETQ. Combining the CDR3 with reference TRBV5-1 and TRBJ1-2 gives the whole variable domain KAGVTQTPRYLIKTRGQQVTLSCSPISGHRSVSWYQQTPGQGLQFLFEYFSETQRNKGNFPGRFSGRQFSNSRSEMNVSTLELGDSALYLCASSLSILDHYGYTFGSGTRLTVV.

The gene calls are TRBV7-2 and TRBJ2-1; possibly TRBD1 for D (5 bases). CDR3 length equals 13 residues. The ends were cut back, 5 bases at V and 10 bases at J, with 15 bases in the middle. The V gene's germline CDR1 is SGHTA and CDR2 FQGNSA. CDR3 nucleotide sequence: TGTGCCAGCAGCGTTACAGGAGCACTAGAGCAGTTCTTC. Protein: CASSVTGALEQFF.

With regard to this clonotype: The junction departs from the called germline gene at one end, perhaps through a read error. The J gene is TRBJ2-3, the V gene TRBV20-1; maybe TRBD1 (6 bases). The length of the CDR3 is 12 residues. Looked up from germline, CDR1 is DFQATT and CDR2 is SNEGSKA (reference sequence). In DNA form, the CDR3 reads TGCAATGCTAGAATACAGGGTTCTACGCAGTATTTT. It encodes CNARIQGSTQYF.

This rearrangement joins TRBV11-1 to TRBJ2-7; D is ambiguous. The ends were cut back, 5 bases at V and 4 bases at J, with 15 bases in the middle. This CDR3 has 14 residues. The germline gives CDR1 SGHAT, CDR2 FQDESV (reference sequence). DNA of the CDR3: TGTGCCAGCAGCCTCGAAACAACGAGGTACGAGCAGTACTTC. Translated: CASSLETTRYEQYF.

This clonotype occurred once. In DNA, the CDR3 is TGTGCCAGCTCCCCAAGGCCGACTAGTCTGATCTACAATGAGCAGTACTTC. It translates to CASSPRPTSLIYNEQYF. The chain couples TRBV18 to TRBJ2-7; D may be TRBD2 (6 bases). The ends were cut back, 6 bases at V and 7 bases at J, with 28 bases in the middle. Per germline, CDR1 KGHSH and CDR2 LQKENI. There are 17 residues in the CDR3.

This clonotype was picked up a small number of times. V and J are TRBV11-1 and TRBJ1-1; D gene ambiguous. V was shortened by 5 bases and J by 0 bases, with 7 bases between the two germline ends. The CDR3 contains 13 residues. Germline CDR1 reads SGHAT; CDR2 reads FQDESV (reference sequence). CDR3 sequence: CASSHLLNTEAFF. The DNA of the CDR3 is TGTGCCAGCAGCCATCTATTGAACACTGAAGCTTTCTTT.

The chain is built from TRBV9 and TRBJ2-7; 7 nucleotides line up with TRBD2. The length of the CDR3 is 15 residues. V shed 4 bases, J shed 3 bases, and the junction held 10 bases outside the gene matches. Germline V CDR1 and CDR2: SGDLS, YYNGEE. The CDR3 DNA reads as TGTGCCAGCAGCCCAGAGGCGGGACTAAGCTACGAGCAGTACTTC. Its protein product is CASSPEAGLSYEQYF. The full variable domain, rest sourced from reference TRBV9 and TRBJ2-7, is DSGVTQTPKHLITATGQRVTLRCSPRSGDLSVYWYQQSLDQGLQFLIQYYNGEERAKGNILERFSAQQFPDLHSELNLSSLELGDSALYFCASSPEAGLSYEQYFGPGTRLTVT.

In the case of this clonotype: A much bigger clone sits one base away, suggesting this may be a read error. The CDR3: CASSSADRGDTQYF. For the CDR3, the DNA is TGTGCCAGCAGTTCTGCAGATCGGGGAGATACGCAGTATTTT. V usage is TRBV28 and J usage is TRBJ2-3; D is possibly TRBD2 (5 bases). CDR1 is MDHEN and CDR2 is SYDVKM in the germline V gene. With 4 bases removed from V and 5 bases from J, the gap between germline ends came to 13 bases. The CDR3 length is 14 residues.

The CDR3 DNA follows: TGTGCCATCGCGGAACAGGTTACCATCCAGCCCCAGCATTTT. This encodes CAIAEQVTIQPQHF. The V and J genes are TRBV10-3 and TRBJ1-5; possible D gene TRBD1, 5 bases. From germline, CDR1 is ENHRY and CDR2 SYGVKD. The CDR3 length is 14 residues. Deletions cut 8 bases from V and 7 bases from J, with 18 bases between.

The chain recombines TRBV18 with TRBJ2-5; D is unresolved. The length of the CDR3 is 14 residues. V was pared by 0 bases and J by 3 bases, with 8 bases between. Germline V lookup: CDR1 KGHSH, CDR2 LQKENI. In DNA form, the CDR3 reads TGTGCCAGCTCACCACCTTCTAGAGAAGAGACCCAGTACTTC. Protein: CASSPPSREETQYF. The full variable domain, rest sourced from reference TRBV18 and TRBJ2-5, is NAGVMQNPRHLVRRRGQEARLRCSPMKGHSHVYWYRQLPEEGLKFMVYLQKENIIDESGMPKERFSAEFPKEGPSILRIQQVVRGDSAAYFCASSPPSREETQYFGPGTRLLVL.

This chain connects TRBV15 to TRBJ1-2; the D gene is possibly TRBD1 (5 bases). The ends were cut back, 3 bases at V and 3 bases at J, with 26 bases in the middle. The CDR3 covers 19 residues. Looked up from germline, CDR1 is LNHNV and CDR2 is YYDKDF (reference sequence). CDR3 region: CATSSPFTGVILCYYGYTF. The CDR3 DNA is TGTGCCACCAGCAGTCCGTTCACAGGTGTGATCCTGTGTTACTATGGCTACACCTTC.

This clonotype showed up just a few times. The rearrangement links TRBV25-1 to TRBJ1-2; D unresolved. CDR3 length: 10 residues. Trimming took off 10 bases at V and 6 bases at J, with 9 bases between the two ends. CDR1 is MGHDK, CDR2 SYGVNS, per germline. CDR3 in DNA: TGTGCCACCTTTTCCGATGGCTACACCTTC. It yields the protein CATFSDGYTF.

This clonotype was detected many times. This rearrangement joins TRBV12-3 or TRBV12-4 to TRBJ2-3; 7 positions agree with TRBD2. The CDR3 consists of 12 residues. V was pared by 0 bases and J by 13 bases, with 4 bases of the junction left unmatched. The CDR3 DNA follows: TGTGCCAGCAGTTTAGCTGGGACTACTAAGTATTTT. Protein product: CASSLAGTTKYF.